The 29 T cell receptor beta chains below all came from one sample that was sequenced in a study of shared clonotypes between healthy human individuals. CD45RO negativity and positive selection for CCR7 defined naive CD8 cells, a population that excluded terminally differentiated effector memory CD45RA+ cells. Sequenced by immunoSEQ multiplex PCR; TCRdb stores in-frame clones only, minus some. The table has millions of clones, around 96% seen once. Specimen: naive CD8+ T cells sorted from blood. These receptors all come from a man aged 18-30 years in good health.

The chain carries TRBV5-1 and TRBJ2-1; the D gene is possibly TRBD1 (6 bases). CDR1 and CDR2 (germline): SGHRS, YFSETQ. Trimming took off 5 bases at V and 14 bases at J, with 23 bases between the two ends. The CDR3 is made up of 14 amino acids. The CDR3 bases are TGCGCCAGCAGAAAAACGTCCCACAGGGTGGCAGAGTTCTTC. Its protein product is CASRKTSHRVAEFF.

This chain joins TRBV10-1 and TRBJ2-7, with D perhaps being TRBD1 or TRBD2 (6 bases each). Deletions cut 4 bases from V and 7 bases from J, with 17 bases between. Germline-derived CDR1 and CDR2 are WNHNN and SYGVQD (reference sequence). The CDR3 sequence is 14 residues long. The chain's CDR3 is CASSATGTAGEQYF. CDR3 sequence (DNA): TGCGCCAGCAGTGCAACAGGGACGGCGGGGGAGCAGTACTTC.

The chain is built from TRBV27 and TRBJ2-7; perhaps TRBD2 as D (5 bases). The CDR3 consists of 15 residues. Germline CDR1 and CDR2: MNHEY and SMNVEV (reference sequence). The ends were cut back, 5 bases at V and 5 bases at J, with 19 bases in the middle. CDR3 coding DNA: TGTGCCAGCAGTCCATCCTCTCGGGGTAGCCACGAGCAGTACTTC. It codes for CASSPSSRGSHEQYF.

This chain connects TRBV4-1 to TRBJ2-1; 8 positions agree with TRBD1. The CDR3 spans 13 residues. The germline gives CDR1 MGHRA, CDR2 YSYEKL. Losses at the gene ends were 0 bases for V and 15 bases for J; bases not matched to a gene: 7. The CDR3 sequence is CASSQDEWTGPFF. The DNA of the CDR3 is TGCGCCAGCAGCCAAGACGAGTGGACAGGGCCGTTCTTC.

The chain joins TRBV21-1 to TRBJ1-6. TRBV21-1 corresponds to a pseudogene. There are 17 residues in the CDR3. This CDR3 reads CASSKLDPTDHNSPLHF. The CDR3 DNA reads TGTGCCAGCAGCAAGTTGGACCCCACAGACCATAATTCACCCCTCCACTTT.

This clone was seen only once. The chain is built from TRBV2 and TRBJ2-7; TRBD2 aligns across 7 bases. Germline V gives CDR1 SNHLY, CDR2 FYNNEI. After removal of 0 bases from V and 2 bases from J, the junction contained 4 bases not matched to a gene. CDR3 length: 15 amino acids. The DNA for the CDR3 is TGTGCCAGCAGTGAAGCGGGGGGGGAGACCTACGAGCAGTACTTC. Its translation is CASSEAGGETYEQYF.

The V call is TRBV27, the J call TRBJ2-5; D might be TRBD1 or TRBD2, each matching 5 bases. Germline V gene lookup returns CDR1 MNHEY and CDR2 SMNVEV (reference sequence). The CDR3 spans 16 residues. The V gene lost 2 bases and the J gene lost 4 bases, with 17 bases spanning the gap. The CDR3 spells CASSLGAGTKGETQYF. The CDR3 DNA reads TGTGCCAGCAGTTTAGGTGCAGGGACCAAGGGAGAGACCCAGTACTTC.

The chain carries TRBV5-1 and TRBJ2-7; D is ambiguous. This CDR3 comprises 13 residues. In germline, CDR1 is SGHRS, CDR2 YFSETQ. Trimming took off 3 bases at V and 9 bases at J, with 16 bases between the two ends. CDR3 DNA: TGCGCCAGCAGCTCGCTGGACGGAGATTCGCAGTACTTC. Amino acids: CASSSLDGDSQYF.

As regards this clone: This CDR3 is also generated by other DNA sequences in the sample. V gene TRBV10-2 combines with J gene TRBJ2-7; TRBD2 agrees at 9 bases. This CDR3 comprises 13 residues. V dropped 6 bases and J dropped 2; count of bases not matched to a gene: 2. Germline CDR1 is WSHSY and CDR2 is SAAADI. This chain's CDR3 is CASRAGGAYEQYF. CDR3 coding DNA: TGCGCCAGCAGAGCGGGGGGAGCCTACGAGCAGTACTTC.

This sequence joins TRBV9 and TRBJ1-3; maybe TRBD1 (5 bases). Germline V gene sequence: CDR1 SGDLS, CDR2 YYNGEE. The CDR3 covers 16 residues. V dropped 4 bases and J dropped 0 bases, with 14 bases sitting between them. The CDR3 sequence is CASSHNPGTSGNTIYF. CDR3 sequence (DNA): TGTGCCAGCAGCCACAACCCGGGGACCTCTGGAAACACCATATATTTT.

The chain combines TRBV5-1 with TRBJ2-7; 10 nucleotides line up with TRBD2. The CDR3 totals 15 residues. CDR1 is SGHRS, CDR2 YFSETQ, per germline. J was trimmed by 0 bases and V by 3 bases; bases with no gene match: 3. CDR3 loop: CASSWTSGLSYEQYF. CDR3 nucleotide sequence: TGCGCCAGCAGCTGGACTAGCGGTCTCTCCTACGAGCAGTACTTC. Full variable domain (remainder filled in from reference TRBV5-1 and TRBJ2-7): KAGVTQTPRYLIKTRGQQVTLSCSPISGHRSVSWYQQTPGQGLQFLFEYFSETQRNKGNFPGRFSGRQFSNSRSEMNVSTLELGDSALYLCASSWTSGLSYEQYFGPGTRLTVT.

The chain carries TRBV6-5 and TRBJ2-1; D is ambiguous. Trimming removed 0 bases from V and 5 bases from J, with 8 bases in between. From germline, CDR1 is MNHEY and CDR2 SVGAGI. CDR3 length equals 14 residues. CDR3 sequence (DNA): TGTGCCAGCAGTTACTCGGATTCCAACAATGAGCAGTTCTTC. It translates to CASSYSDSNNEQFF.

J is TRBJ2-1 and V is TRBV7-9; a possible D gene is TRBD2 (6 bases). Per germline, CDR1 SEHNR and CDR2 FQNEAQ (reference sequence). Between the trimmed V and J ends, which lost 4 bases and 5 bases, there was a span of 9 bases. The CDR3 is 13 amino acids. CDR3 loop: CASSSDYDNEQFF. The CDR3 DNA is TGTGCCAGCAGCTCGGACTACGACAATGAGCAGTTCTTC.

As DNA, the CDR3 is TGTGCCAGCAGCCCGGGACCGCAGGGGGACTATGGCTACACCTTC. The encoded protein is CASSPGPQGDYGYTF. This chain links TRBV6-1 with TRBJ1-2; 7 bases fit TRBD1. The CDR3 extends over 15 amino acids. The germline gives CDR1 MNHNS, CDR2 SASEGT. The junction had 10 bases not matched to a gene; V was cut back by 6 bases and J by 3 bases.

The chain links TRBV7-2 to TRBJ2-1; TRBD1 agrees at 7 bases. Germline V lookup: CDR1 SGHTA, CDR2 FQGNSA. This CDR3 region has 13 residues. J was trimmed by 8 bases and V by 5 bases; bases with no gene match: 6. The CDR3 DNA is TGTGCCAGCAGCCCCACAGGGGCCCATGAGCAGTTCTTC. Amino acids: CASSPTGAHEQFF.

The rearrangement links TRBV29-1 to TRBJ2-7; 7 nucleotides match TRBD1. J gave up 4 bases and V 7 bases, and 10 bases lay outside the gene matches. CDR1 and CDR2 (germline): SQVTM, ANQGSEA. CDR3 size: 13 residues. The CDR3 DNA follows: TGCAGCGCTGGGACAGATTTCCCGTACGAGCAGTACTTC. Translating it yields CSAGTDFPYEQYF.

The V call is TRBV10-3, the J call TRBJ2-2; 7 bases agree with TRBD1. This CDR3 region has 16 residues. J lost 4 bases, V lost 7 bases, and 12 bases had no gene match. In germline, CDR1 is ENHRY, CDR2 SYGVKD. The CDR3 loop is CAITTGDEWSTGELFF. In nucleotides, the CDR3 is TGTGCCATCACCACAGGGGATGAGTGGAGCACCGGGGAGCTGTTTTTT.

The chain uses TRBV6-5 and TRBJ2-5; TRBD1 is a possible D gene (5 bases). CDR1 and CDR2 from the germline V gene are MNHEY and SVGAGI. The CDR3 loop spans 15 amino acids. V was pared by 2 bases and J by 0 bases, with 10 bases between. CDR3 amino acids: CASSYGWGNQETQYF. The CDR3, as DNA: TGTGCCAGCAGTTACGGGTGGGGCAACCAAGAGACCCAGTACTTC.

This chain links TRBV9 with TRBJ2-7, with D possibly matching TRBD1 (7 bases). The germline V gene encodes CDR1 SGDLS and CDR2 YYNGEE. The ends were cut back, 4 bases at V and 3 bases at J, with 11 bases in the middle. The CDR3 totals 13 residues. The CDR3 coding sequence is TGTGCCAGCAGCTACCAGGGGGGCTACGAGCAGTACTTC. Protein sequence: CASSYQGGYEQYF.

The chain couples TRBV25-1 to TRBJ1-2; 7 bases fit TRBD1. The CDR3 totals 14 residues. Germline V lookup: CDR1 MGHDK, CDR2 SYGVNS. The junction had 6 bases not matched to a gene; V was cut back by 2 bases and J by 6 bases. The CDR3, as DNA: TGTGCCAGCAGTGAAATGACAGGGAACAATGGCTACACCTTC. The encoded protein is CASSEMTGNNGYTF.

CDR3 amino acids: CASSFRTGGQEKLFF. In DNA form, the CDR3 reads TGTGCCAGCAGCTTCCGGACAGGGGGCCAGGAAAAACTGTTTTTT. This sequence joins TRBV5-4 and TRBJ1-4; TRBD1 aligns across 11 bases. The CDR3 totals 15 residues. Germline V gene sequence: CDR1 SGHNT, CDR2 YYREEE (reference sequence). V was pared by 2 bases and J by 8 bases, with 5 bases of the junction left unmatched.

V is TRBV6-5 and J is TRBJ2-3; 8 nucleotides match TRBD2. Trimming took 8 bases from V and 0 from J; bases not matched to a gene: 4. Looked up from germline, CDR1 is MNHEY and CDR2 is SVGAGI. The CDR3 length is 14 residues. CDR3 nucleotide sequence: TGTGCCAGCGGCGCGGGGGGAAGCACAGATACGCAGTATTTT. Translating it yields CASGAGGSTDTQYF.

This clone was seen a single time. The chain joins TRBV7-6 to TRBJ2-7; 8 nucleotides match TRBD1. V lost 1 base, J lost 6 bases, and 8 bases stayed unmatched. This CDR3 is 15 amino acids long. The V gene's germline CDR1 is SGHVS and CDR2 FNYEAQ. CDR3 protein: CASSLEATGVGEQYF. The CDR3 DNA reads TGTGCCAGCAGCTTAGAAGCGACAGGGGTGGGCGAGCAGTACTTC.

This clone appeared once. V gene TRBV10-3 combines with J gene TRBJ1-3, with no clear D. With 5 bases removed from V and 0 bases from J, the gap between germline ends came to 14 bases. Germline V gives CDR1 ENHRY, CDR2 SYGVKD. This CDR3 has 16 residues. CDR3 sequence: CAISSPGVDSGNTIYF. The CDR3 coding sequence is TGTGCCATCAGTAGCCCCGGGGTTGACTCTGGAAACACCATATATTTT.

The chain couples TRBV7-9 to TRBJ1-4, with D possibly matching TRBD1 (5 bases). The CDR3 length is 15 residues. CDR1 and CDR2 (germline): SEHNR, FQNEAQ (reference sequence). V lost 0 bases and J lost 6, with 11 bases in between. In DNA form, the CDR3 reads TGTGCCAGCAGCTTAGCGGGGGAGGAGGATGAAAAACTGTTTTTT. This encodes CASSLAGEEDEKLFF.

CDR3 sequence reads: CAISENVKTGYGYTF. CDR3 DNA: TGTGCCATCAGTGAGAACGTAAAGACGGGCTATGGCTACACCTTC. The chain employs TRBV10-3 and TRBJ1-2; the D is unclear. This CDR3 has 15 amino acids. The germline gives CDR1 ENHRY, CDR2 SYGVKD. V was pared by 2 bases and J by 4 bases, with 14 bases between.

The gene calls are TRBV5-1 and TRBJ2-7; D is perhaps TRBD1 (6 bases). The CDR3 consists of 15 residues. Germline lookup yields CDR1 SGHRS and CDR2 YFSETQ. Between the trimmed V and J ends, which lost 2 bases and 4 bases, there was a span of 16 bases. DNA for the CDR3: TGCGCCAGCAGCTTCTTTGAGGACAGAAGTTACGAGCAGTACTTC. It encodes CASSFFEDRSYEQYF.

Comments on this clone: Other DNA sequences from this sample encode an identical CDR3 as well. The rearrangement uses TRBV30 and TRBJ1-1; weak D call: TRBD1 (5 bases). Trimming cost V 0 bases and J 0 bases, with 11 bases left between them. The CDR3 totals 15 residues. The V gene's germline CDR1 is GTSNPN and CDR2 SVGIG (reference sequence). CDR3 in DNA: TGTGCCTGGAGTGTAGGTCAGGGCGTGAACACTGAAGCTTTCTTT. It codes for CAWSVGQGVNTEAFF.

This sequence joins TRBV15 and TRBJ1-1; possibly TRBD1 for D (5 bases). Trimming took off 0 bases at V and 11 bases at J, with 19 bases between the two ends. This CDR3 comprises 15 residues. From germline, CDR1 is LNHNV and CDR2 YYDKDF (reference sequence). CDR3 nucleotide sequence: TGTGCCACCAGCAGAGATAACGAAGGGGACCTCGAGGCTTTCTTT. It translates to CATSRDNEGDLEAFF.